What follows is one TCR beta chain and its context. This sample stems from a study of T cells after yellow fever vaccination. As for the study in general: The SMART-Seq v4 Ultra Low Input method served to prepare the low-cell-number fractions.

V was shortened by 2 bases and J by 2 bases, with 9 bases between the two germline ends. Germline lookup yields CDR1 SNHLY and CDR2 FYNNEI. The CDR3 contains 14 residues. TCRdb called the 5' RACE reads again in MiXCR, with one record for every CDR3 protein. In the table there are approximately 260,000 distinct CDR3 sequences, 10% to 15% of which are singletons. The source of this sequence is a man aged 30 to 45 who received the YFV17D yellow fever vaccine. Material: CD4+ T cells sorted from PBMCs, obtained 45 days after the yellow fever booster vaccination. V and J are TRBV2 and TRBJ2-5; no clear D gene. Here the CDR3 DNA reads TGTGCCAGCAGTGAACTCCGGAATCAAGAGACCCAGTACTTC. Its translation: CASSELRNQETQYF. The full variable domain, completed using reference TRBV2 and TRBJ2-5, is EPEVTQTPSHQVTQMGQEVILRCVPISNHLYFYWYRQILGQKVEFLVSFYNNEISEKSEIFDDQFSVERPDGSNFTLKIRSTKLEDSAMYFCASSELRNQETQYFGPGTRLLVL.